Listed below are T cell receptor beta chains from one sample, sequenced in a study of T cells in narcolepsy. The data were produced by immunoSEQ multiplex PCR, yet TCRdb's version contains in-frame clones alone and is incomplete. The sample has about 33,000 clones; 75% to 90% are singletons. Sequences were obtained from CD45RA- memory CD4+ T cells from PBMCs. The source of these receptors is a human donor with narcolepsy. The CDR3 runs from the conserved cysteine through the conserved F or W. A D gene is named only where the DNA matches it firmly. Not all rows give a size; the values are once, few, many and, for expanded clones, a class.

v_gene	abundance	d_gene	j_gene	CDR3aa	CDR3nt
TRBV30	NA	TRBD2	TRBJ2-7	CAWRRDYYPYEQYF	TGTGCCTGGAGGCGGGACTACTATCCCTACGAGCAGTACTTC
TRBV11-2	NA	NA	TRBJ2-7	CASSLQGSNEQYF	TGTGCCAGCAGTCTACAGGGTTCCAACGAGCAGTACTTC
TRBV28	NA	NA	TRBJ1-5	CASSLGGVGDQPQHF	TGTGCCAGCAGTTTAGGGGGGGTCGGCGATCAGCCCCAGCATTTT
TRBV27	once	TRBD2	TRBJ2-7	CASSFLAEIYEQYF	TGTGCCAGCAGTTTCCTAGCGGAAATCTACGAGCAGTACTTC
TRBV11-2	NA	TRBD2	TRBJ2-7	CASSTPSGGHEQYF	TGTGCCAGCAGCACCCCTAGCGGGGGCCACGAGCAGTACTTC
TRBV5-1	few	NA	TRBJ2-7	CASSLIRENEQYF	TGCGCCAGCAGCTTGATCCGGGAGAACGAGCAGTACTTC
TRBV7-2	few	TRBD1	TRBJ2-1	CASSTTGGNEQFF	TGTGCCAGCAGCACCACAGGGGGTAATGAGCAGTTCTTC
TRBV29-1	NA	NA	TRBJ2-1	CSVKLQINEQFF	TGCAGCGTTAAACTACAGATCAATGAGCAGTTCTTC
TRBV6-1	NA	NA	TRBJ2-3	CASSEALAGATDTQYF	TGTGCCAGCAGTGAAGCGCTGGCAGGGGCCACAGATACGCAGTATTTT
TRBV2	NA	TRBD1	TRBJ2-5	CASRRNRGFSQETQYF	TGTGCCAGCAGAAGGAACAGGGGTTTCTCCCAAGAGACCCAGTACTTC
TRBV5-4	NA	TRBD1	TRBJ2-3	CASSLAVWGQGTDTQYF	TGTGCCAGCAGCTTGGCGGTGTGGGGACAGGGAACAGATACGCAGTATTTT
TRBV4-2	NA	TRBD2	TRBJ2-3	CASRQGTSGPTDTQYF	TGTGCCAGCAGACAAGGGACTAGCGGGCCCACAGATACGCAGTATTTT
TRBV9	NA	TRBD1	TRBJ1-2	CASSVGTGDGYTF	TGTGCCAGCAGCGTAGGGACAGGGGATGGCTACACCTTC
TRBV2	few	NA	TRBJ1-2	CASSESTVYYGYTF	TGTGCCAGCAGTGAATCCACTGTCTACTATGGCTACACCTTC
TRBV28	NA	NA	TRBJ1-2	CASSLSTAYGYTF	TGTGCCAGCAGTTTATCGACAGCCTATGGCTACACCTTC
TRBV4-1	NA	TRBD2	TRBJ2-1	CASSQVNLAGGGNEQFF	TGCGCCAGCAGCCAAGTTAATCTGGCGGGAGGAGGCAATGAGCAGTTCTTC
TRBV5-8	NA	NA	TRBJ1-6	CASSRQRDSPLHF	TGTGCCAGCAGTCGGCAAAGGGATTCACCCCTCCACTTT
TRBV2	NA	NA	TRBJ2-7	CASSGGYEQYF	TGTGCCAGCAGTGGGGGGTACGAGCAGTACTTC
TRBV2	NA	NA	TRBJ1-1	CASSSGAFREAFF	TGTGCCAGCAGTAGCGGGGCATTCAGGGAAGCTTTCTTT
TRBV7-2	NA	NA	TRBJ2-1	CASSAKDYSYNEQFF	TGTGCCAGCAGCGCCAAGGACTATTCCTACAATGAGCAGTTCTTC
TRBV15	NA	NA	TRBJ2-5	CATSRDIGPQETQYF	TGTGCCACCAGCAGAGATATCGGGCCGCAAGAGACCCAGTACTTC
TRBV19	NA	NA	TRBJ1-1	CASGNQGAAEAFF	TGTGCCAGTGGAAATCAGGGAGCCGCTGAAGCTTTCTTT
TRBV7-8	once	NA	TRBJ2-5	CASSLGAGATQYF	TGTGCCAGCAGCTTAGGAGCGGGCGCGACCCAGTACTTC
TRBV9	once	TRBD2	TRBJ2-5	CASSLQAGGQETQYF	TGTGCCAGCAGCCTCCAAGCGGGGGGGCAGGAGACCCAGTACTTC
TRBV10-1	NA	NA	TRBJ1-1	CASSARNTEAFF	TGCGCCAGCAGTGCTAGGAACACTGAAGCTTTCTTT
TRBV6-5	NA	TRBD1	TRBJ1-6	CASSYSDRGESPLHF	TGTGCCAGCAGTTACTCGGACAGGGGAGAATCACCCCTCCACTTT
TRBV30	NA	TRBD1	TRBJ1-5	CAWDRGGVNQPQHF	TGTGCCTGGGACAGGGGGGGGGTCAATCAGCCCCAGCATTTT
TRBV5-1	few	TRBD2	TRBJ2-3	CASSLGSSGGTDTQYF	TGCGCCAGCAGCTTGGGATCTAGCGGGGGAACAGATACGCAGTATTTT
TRBV30	NA	NA	TRBJ1-4	CAWKITGSQVEKLFF	TGTGCCTGGAAAATAACGGGATCCCAGGTGGAAAAACTGTTTTTT
TRBV5-1	NA	NA	TRBJ2-4	CASSQSSVTNIQYF	TGCGCCAGCAGCCAGTCGAGCGTGACCAACATTCAGTACTTC
TRBV28	NA	NA	TRBJ1-2	CASSFPAGISSGYTF	TGTGCCAGCAGTTTTCCGGCGGGGATTTCTTCTGGCTACACCTTC
TRBV20-1	NA	NA	TRBJ1-1	CSAFGQPEAFF	TGCAGTGCCTTTGGGCAGCCTGAAGCTTTCTTT
TRBV18	NA	NA	TRBJ2-1	CASSPIDSASSYNEQFF	TGTGCCAGCTCCCCCATCGACAGTGCGAGCTCCTACAATGAGCAGTTCTTC
TRBV6-5	NA	NA	TRBJ2-7	CASSPGFLSYEQYF	TGTGCCAGCAGCCCGGGCTTCCTCTCCTACGAGCAGTACTTC
TRBV5-1	NA	NA	TRBJ2-3	CASTPGRSTDTQYF	TGCGCCAGCACCCCCGGACGGAGCACAGATACGCAGTATTTT
TRBV28	NA	TRBD1	TRBJ2-1	CASSLSGQFYNEQFF	TGTGCCAGCAGTTTGTCGGGACAGTTCTACAATGAGCAGTTCTTC
TRBV18	NA	NA	TRBJ1-1	CASSPLSAPNTEAFF	TGTGCCAGCTCACCGCTCTCAGCGCCTAACACTGAAGCTTTCTTT
TRBV28	few	TRBD1	TRBJ2-2	CASSLYLTGGTGELFF	TGTGCCAGCAGTTTATATCTAACAGGGGGAACCGGGGAGCTGTTTTTT
TRBV2	NA	NA	TRBJ1-2	CASTVTILRGYTF	TGTGCCAGCACCGTTACAATACTTAGGGGCTACACCTTC
TRBV12-5	once	NA	TRBJ1-5	CASGWRSGERNQPQHF	TGTGCTAGTGGTTGGCGGTCAGGGGAAAGAAATCAGCCCCAGCATTTT
TRBV18	once	NA	TRBJ1-3	CASSPTGPEGNTIYF	TGTGCCAGCTCACCGACGGGACCGGAGGGAAACACCATATATTTT
TRBV15	NA	NA	TRBJ2-3	CATSRDRGGITDTQYF	TGTGCCACCAGCAGAGATCGGGGCGGGATCACAGATACGCAGTATTTT
TRBV5-6	NA	NA	TRBJ2-7	CASSLDRASPYEQYF	TGTGCCAGCAGCTTGGACAGGGCGTCACCCTACGAGCAGTACTTC
TRBV4-3	once	NA	TRBJ1-6	CASSQSGRNNSPLHF	TGCGCCAGCAGCCAATCGGGACGGAACAATTCACCCCTCCACTTT
TRBV25-1	once	NA	TRBJ2-7	CASSENEVLYEQYF	TGTGCCAGCAGTGAAAACGAGGTTCTGTACGAGCAGTACTTC
TRBV10-3	NA	NA	TRBJ2-2	CALGGLGTGELFF	TGTGCCTTGGGGGGATTGGGAACCGGGGAGCTGTTTTTT
TRBV5-5	NA	NA	TRBJ2-1	CASSGVKGERTYNEQFF	TGTGCCAGCAGCGGAGTTAAGGGGGAGCGGACCTACAATGAGCAGTTCTTC
TRBV10-3	NA	NA	TRBJ1-2	CAVQAANYGYTF	TGTGCGGTCCAGGCCGCCAACTATGGCTACACCTTC
TRBV4-3	NA	NA	TRBJ1-1	CASSQEIQGEAFF	TGCGCCAGCAGCCAAGAGATACAGGGTGAAGCTTTCTTT
TRBV29-1	NA	NA	TRBJ1-2	CSVTTRVGDYGYTF	TGCAGCGTTACCACCCGGGTAGGGGACTATGGCTACACCTTC
TRBV30	NA	TRBD1	TRBJ1-2	CAWVQGPYGYTF	TGTGCCTGGGTACAGGGGCCCTATGGCTACACCTTC
TRBV4-2	once	NA	TRBJ2-1	CASSQEQDLYNEQFF	TGTGCCAGCAGCCAAGAACAAGACCTTTACAATGAGCAGTTCTTC
TRBV15	NA	NA	TRBJ2-1	CATSWTAQGGEQFF	TGTGCCACCAGCTGGACCGCGCAGGGTGGTGAGCAGTTCTTC